These T cell receptor beta chains were read from a single sample in a study of somatic mutations in cytotoxic T cells in rheumatoid arthritis. The repertoire was sequenced with immunoSEQ multiplex PCR; TCRdb's copy has only in-frame clones and lacks some. The sample shows about 19,000 clones, about 85% of them seen only once. The sample was CD8+ T cells sorted from blood. These receptors originate from a woman in her thirties or forties with rheumatoid arthritis. The CDR3 runs from the conserved cysteine through the conserved F or W. The D gene is left open where the match is weak. For some rows the clone size is stated as once, few or many, or as a class when expanded; others skip it.

V	J	size	D	DNA	CDR3
TRBV6-5	TRBJ2-7	.	TRBD1	TGTGCCAGCAGTCCAACAGGGGACGAGCAGTACTTC	CASSPTGDEQYF
TRBV7-3	TRBJ1-6	.	TRBD1	TGTGCCAGCAGCTTAACGGGGACAGGAGGAGGTTCACCCCTCCACTTT	CASSLTGTGGGSPLHF
TRBV4-1	TRBJ2-1	once	TRBD1	TGCGCCAGCAGTCGGATAGGGGGCGCAGGGTACAATGAGCAGTTCTTC	CASSRIGGAGYNEQFF
TRBV30	TRBJ2-7	.	.	TGTGTTCTACAGGGTTCCCCCTACGAGCAGTACTTC	CVLQGSPYEQYF
TRBV27	TRBJ2-1	once	TRBD2	TGTGCCAGCAGCCCCAGCGGGAGGGCCGCGGATGAGCAGTTCTTC	CASSPSGRAADEQFF
TRBV5-1	TRBJ2-7	.	TRBD1	TGCGCCAGCAGCTTGACCCCAGACAGGGGCTACAACGAGCAGTACTTC	CASSLTPDRGYNEQYF
TRBV16	TRBJ2-1	.	.	TGTGCCAGCAGCCCTTATGGCGAGGGGGAGGGGTCCTACACTGAGCAGTTCTTC	CASSPYGEGEGSYTEQFF
TRBV27	TRBJ1-4	few	.	TGTGCCAGCAGTTTGGTCAGGGTTGCTAATGAAAAACTGTTTTTT	CASSLVRVANEKLFF
TRBV12-5	TRBJ1-1	.	TRBD1	TGTGCTAGTGGTTTCACCGTTGAACAGGGGAAATGGACTGAAGCTTTCTTT	CASGFTVEQGKWTEAFF
TRBV7-3	TRBJ2-7	.	TRBD2	TGTGCCAGCTCCAGCGGGGTGGGGGATAACTACGAGCAGTACTTC	CASSSGVGDNYEQYF
TRBV13	TRBJ2-1	.	.	TGTGCCAGCAGCCCAGGACAGAGCTCCTACAATGAGCAGTTCTTC	CASSPGQSSYNEQFF
TRBV27	TRBJ1-1	once	.	TGTGCCAGCAGTTTACGGGGAGACAGGTTCGCTCAGAACACTGAAGCTTTCTTT	CASSLRGDRFAQNTEAFF
TRBV5-8	TRBJ2-5	.	TRBD2	TGTGCCAGCAGCTTCGGACTAGCGGGGGTAGAGACCCAGTACTTC	CASSFGLAGVETQYF
TRBV5-6	TRBJ2-5	.	.	TGTGCCAGCAGCTTGGCTCCATGGGAGCAGTACTTC	CASSLAPWEQYF
TRBV7-2	TRBJ2-3	.	.	TGTGCCAGCATGAACTATGTGGATACGCAGTATTTT	CASMNYVDTQYF
TRBV11-2	TRBJ2-1	.	TRBD1	TGTGCCAGCAGCCACTTCATAGGGACAGGGAGGGGGAATGAGCAGTTCTTC	CASSHFIGTGRGNEQFF
TRBV11-2	TRBJ1-3	.	.	TGTGCCAGTATAGGAGGTGGAAACACCATATATTTT	CASIGGGNTIYF
TRBV29-1	TRBJ1-2	few	TRBD1	TGCACCGTAGCAACCCAGGGGGCGGGTGGCTACACCTTC	CTVATQGAGGYTF
TRBV28	TRBJ2-4	.	.	TGTGCCAGCAGTTCCTTGGCAGGACTTATAGCCAAAAACATTCAGTACTTC	CASSSLAGLIAKNIQYF
TRBV5-1	TRBJ1-1	.	.	TGCGCCAGCAGCTTCGACCCGACAGGGAACACTGAAGCTTTCTTT	CASSFDPTGNTEAFF
TRBV2	TRBJ1-4	.	.	TGTGCCGGAAGCGATCTCGGGACAACTAATGAAAAACTGTTTTTT	CAGSDLGTTNEKLFF
TRBV9	TRBJ2-7	.	.	TGTGCCAGCAGCGTAGAAGACAACATCTACGAGCAGTACTTC	CASSVEDNIYEQYF
TRBV4-1	TRBJ2-7	.	.	TGCGCCAGCAGCCAAGGTCCAGGGGCCGAGCAGTACTTC	CASSQGPGAEQYF
TRBV27	TRBJ1-2	.	TRBD1	TGTGCCAGCAGTCCCAGGGGGAGGAGATATGGCTACACCTTC	CASSPRGRRYGYTF
TRBV4-2	TRBJ2-3	.	TRBD2	TGTGCCAGCAGCCAAGAAGAGCGGGGGGAGACAGATACGCAGTATTTT	CASSQEERGETDTQYF
TRBV10-3	TRBJ1-2	.	TRBD1	TGTGCCATCACCATTTGGGACAGGGGGCTGATCGGCTACACCTTC	CAITIWDRGLIGYTF
TRBV4-1	TRBJ2-5	.	TRBD2	TGCGCCAGCAGCCACCTCGGGAGCGCGGGGGAGCAGTACTTC	CASSHLGSAGEQYF
TRBV7-8	TRBJ2-5	.	TRBD2	TGTGCCAGCAGGGGAGGGGCCTCGATAAACCAAGAGACCCAGTACTTC	CASRGGASINQETQYF
TRBV6-1	TRBJ2-1	once	.	TGTGCCAGCAGTGTGCACATTTACAATGAGCAGTTCTTC	CASSVHIYNEQFF
TRBV6-5	TRBJ2-5	.	.	TGTGCCAGCAGTTACCCCGGCGGGGAGACCCAGTACTTC	CASSYPGGETQYF
TRBV2	TRBJ2-7	.	.	TGTGCCAGCATGGGGAGGTCCTCCTACGAGCAGTACTTC	CASMGRSSYEQYF
TRBV5-6	TRBJ2-7	.	TRBD2	TGTGCCAGCAGTTTCGAGGGGACTAGACTAGACGAGCAGTACTTC	CASSFEGTRLDEQYF
TRBV27	TRBJ2-7	.	TRBD1	TGTGCCAGCAGACCCCGGGACAGGGGAACCGAGCAGTACTTC	CASRPRDRGTEQYF
TRBV4-1	TRBJ2-1	.	TRBD2	TGCGCCAGCAGCCATGGACTAGCGGTTTCCTACAATGAGCAGTTCTTC	CASSHGLAVSYNEQFF
TRBV6-6	TRBJ1-5	.	.	TGTGCCAGCAGTTCACCGGGACTCGGCAATCAGCCCCAGCATTTT	CASSSPGLGNQPQHF
TRBV14	TRBJ2-7	.	TRBD1	TGTGCCAGCAGTCAAGTTGGGACAGGGGGCTACGAGCAGTACTTC	CASSQVGTGGYEQYF
TRBV6-6	TRBJ1-4	few	.	TGTGCCAGCAGTTCTCAGGAAAAACTGTTTTTT	CASSSQEKLFF
TRBV11-2	TRBJ1-2	.	TRBD1	TGTGCCAGCAGCTTAAATTCTTGGGGAGGACAGGGAAACACCTTC	CASSLNSWGGQGNTF
TRBV27	TRBJ2-3	.	TRBD2	TGTGCCAGCCGCCTTGTAGCGGGGGGCGCAGATACGCAGTATTTT	CASRLVAGGADTQYF
TRBV30	TRBJ2-3	.	TRBD2	TGTGCCTGGACAAACGGGGGGTGGGGCACAGATACGCAGTATTTT	CAWTNGGWGTDTQYF
TRBV18	TRBJ2-1	.	TRBD2	TGTGCCAGCTCACCATCCCTAGCGGGAGTCAGTGAGCAGTTCTTC	CASSPSLAGVSEQFF
TRBV2	TRBJ1-5	.	.	TGTGCCAGCGGGCCGCGGGCCCGGGATCAGCCCCAGCATTTT	CASGPRARDQPQHF
TRBV27	TRBJ1-6	.	TRBD1	TGTGCCAGCAGTTTATCTTCGGGACAGTCACCCCTCCACTTT	CASSLSSGQSPLHF
TRBV10-1	TRBJ2-5	.	TRBD2	TGCGCCAGCAGTGACCCCCGCGGGGGAGGCGAGACCCAGTACTTC	CASSDPRGGGETQYF
TRBV9	TRBJ2-7	once	.	TGTGCCTCCGCAGGGGCAAATAACTACGAGCAGTACTTC	CASAGANNYEQYF
TRBV5-6	TRBJ2-5	few	TRBD1	TGTGCCAGCAGCTCTTACGCCGGGACAGGGACAGAGACCCAGTACTTC	CASSSYAGTGTETQYF
TRBV7-9	TRBJ2-1	.	TRBD1	TGTGCCAGCAGCTTAAGATGGGACAGGGACTACAATGAGCAGTTCTTC	CASSLRWDRDYNEQFF